Presented here are 21 T cell receptor beta chains from one specimen sequenced in a study of breast tumors, draining lymph nodes, adjacent tissues. Breast cancer patients provided tissue from their axillary draining lymph nodes. TCRdb re-called the multiplex PCR reads through MiXCR, storing one row per CDR3 protein. The sample lists 150,000 to 200,000 distinct CDR3 sequences, roughly 30% seen once, with 4% to 5.5% in the top ten. The material sequenced was axillary lymph node tissue. These receptors were taken from a female donor with breast cancer. Some clones in this sample may be carry-over from other donors' samples.

This clonotype appeared many times. The chain uses TRBV9 and TRBJ2-5; D not resolved. The CDR3 consists of 13 residues. CDR1 is SGDLS and CDR2 is YYNGEE in the germline V gene. V lost 0 bases and J 1 base, leaving 4 bases between the germline ends. The DNA for the CDR3 is TGTGCCAGCAGCGTAGGCCTCCAAGAGACCCAGTACTTC. Translating it yields CASSVGLQETQYF.

This clonotype came up once. This sequence joins TRBV7-7 and TRBJ2-5; a weak D match, TRBD1 (6 bases). This CDR3 region has 12 residues. In germline, CDR1 is SSHAT, CDR2 FNYEAQ (reference sequence). The CDR3 reads CAIVQGQETQYF. The CDR3 nucleotides read TGTGCTATCGTACAGGGCCAAGAGACCCAGTACTTC.

This clonotype was found many times. The chain uses TRBV27 and TRBJ1-6; tentative D call: TRBD1 (6 bases). This CDR3 comprises 12 residues. Trimming pared 6 bases from V and 9 bases from J, leaving 9 bases between. Germline CDR1 reads MNHEY; CDR2 reads SMNVEV (reference sequence). CDR3 in amino acids: CASRTGASPLHF. CDR3 nucleotides: TGTGCCAGCAGAACGGGGGCTTCACCCCTCCACTTT.

This clonotype was detected many times. This chain links TRBV4-1 with TRBJ2-5; 7 bases are shared with TRBD1. This CDR3 contains 14 residues. The junction had 8 bases not matched to a gene; V was cut back by 3 bases and J by 7 bases. The germline CDR1 and CDR2 sequences are MGHRA and YSYEKL. The CDR3: CASSHPQGQWTQYF. In DNA form, the CDR3 reads TGCGCCAGCAGCCACCCCCAGGGACAGTGGACCCAGTACTTC.

Turning to this clonotype: A read error may be the cause here, since a much bigger clone is one base away. A read error is likely, as this CDR3 ends without the conserved phenylalanine or tryptophan. The chain couples TRBV10-3 to TRBJ2-2; 7 bases line up with TRBD1. This CDR3 spans 16 amino acids. Germline CDR1 and CDR2: ENHRY and SYGVKD. The DNA for the CDR3 is TGTGCCAGCAGTGAAGGGGACAGAAGGAACACCGGGGAGCTGTTTCTT. It codes for CASSEGDRRNTGELFL.

CDR3 amino acids: CASSLDGTTDFKETQYF. The CDR3 nucleotides are TGTGCCAGCAGCTTAGATGGGACAACCGACTTTAAAGAGACCCAGTACTTC. The rearrangement joins TRBV11-3 to TRBJ2-5; D is possibly TRBD1 (6 bases). V lost 0 bases to trimming and J lost 3 bases, with 17 bases between them. Germline values: CDR1 SGHNT, CDR2 YENEEA. CDR3 size: 17 residues.

This sequence joins TRBV18 and TRBJ2-7; the match to TRBD2 covers 15 bases. The V gene's germline CDR1 is KGHSH and CDR2 LQKENI. The junction had 3 bases not matched to a gene; V was cut back by 2 bases and J by 4 bases. This CDR3 has 16 residues. CDR3 residues: CASSPGTSGGSYEQYF. In nucleotides, the CDR3 is TGTGCCAGCTCACCAGGGACTAGCGGGGGGTCTTACGAGCAGTACTTC.

V and J are TRBV10-3 and TRBJ1-1, with 8 bases aligning to TRBD1. CDR1 is ENHRY and CDR2 is SYGVKD in the germline V gene. With V trimmed by 4 bases and J by 1 base, 11 bases remained unmatched. This CDR3 region has 17 residues. DNA of the CDR3: TGTGCCATCAGTGTAGACAGGGGAGCGGTATGGAACACTGAAGCTTTCTTT. Protein sequence: CAISVDRGAVWNTEAFF.

In its sample, this clonotype was seen many times. The V call is TRBV6-5, the J call TRBJ1-5; the D is unclear. Looked up from germline, CDR1 is MNHEY and CDR2 is SVGAGI. V was trimmed by 0 bases and J by 3 bases, leaving 9 bases between them. CDR3 size: 15 residues. CDR3: CASSYSRDANQPQHF. CDR3 nucleotides: TGTGCCAGCAGTTACTCAAGAGACGCCAATCAGCCCCAGCATTTT.

Turning to this clonotype: With a much larger clone just one base away, this may be a read error. The chain joins TRBV5-6 to TRBJ1-6; 8 bases map to TRBD1. Germline V gene sequence: CDR1 SGHDT, CDR2 YYEEEE. This CDR3 has 13 residues. J lost 9 bases, V lost 4 bases, and 3 bases had no gene match. The CDR3 loop is CASSPDRASPLHF. CDR3 DNA sequence: TGTGCCAGCAGCCCGGACAGGGCTTCACCCCTCCACTTT.

This clonotype has ten or more counts. J is TRBJ1-5 and V is TRBV10-3; 7 bases fit TRBD1. The germline V gene encodes CDR1 ENHRY and CDR2 SYGVKD. The CDR3 length is 16 residues. Losses at the gene ends were 2 bases for V and 2 bases for J; bases not matched to a gene: 6. The CDR3 here is CAISEGVGQGNQPQHF. The CDR3 nucleotides read TGTGCCATCAGTGAGGGGGTTGGACAGGGCAATCAGCCCCAGCATTTT.

This clonotype was counted many times. V and J are TRBV18 and TRBJ2-2; D remains unclear. Deletions cut 3 bases from V and 4 bases from J, with 12 bases between. The CDR3 sequence is 15 residues long. Germline V gives CDR1 KGHSH, CDR2 LQKENI. The CDR3 DNA follows: TGTGCCAGCTCACCGAAAGGTGTTGCCACCGGGGAGCTGTTTTTT. Translation: CASSPKGVATGELFF.

This clonotype was counted between two and nine times. Being one base from a much bigger clone, this may be a read error. The J gene is TRBJ1-2, the V gene TRBV13; possible D gene TRBD1, 5 bases. CDR1 is PRHDT and CDR2 is FYEKMQ in the germline V gene (reference sequence). The CDR3 totals 14 residues. Trimming removed 2 bases at V and 6 bases at J, with 13 bases between. The CDR3 DNA reads TGTGCCAGCAGCTTACGCCTTCGGGGCGATGGCTACACCTTC. Protein sequence: CASSLRLRGDGYTF.

This clonotype turned up a few times. This chain connects TRBV7-2 to TRBJ2-4; D remains unclear. Germline V gene lookup returns CDR1 SGHTA and CDR2 FQGNSA. The CDR3 is 17 amino acids. Deletions cut 1 base from V and 0 bases from J, with 13 bases between. CDR3 nucleotides: TGTGCCAGCAGCTTAGGCCTTTTGGGGATAGCCAAAAACATTCAGTACTTC. Translation gives CASSLGLLGIAKNIQYF.

This clonotype was seen at least ten times. The chain joins TRBV6-5 to TRBJ1-2; D not resolved. Germline V gene data show CDR1 as MNHEY and CDR2 as SVGAGI. CDR3 length: 14 residues. Between the trimmed V and J ends, which lost 6 bases and 7 bases, there was a span of 18 bases. The CDR3 spells CASREAAGWGGYTF. The CDR3 DNA is TGTGCCAGCAGAGAGGCGGCGGGTTGGGGTGGCTACACCTTC.

This clonotype was counted a single time. The J gene is TRBJ1-4, the V gene TRBV25-1; 7 nucleotides match TRBD1. V lost 4 bases and J lost 0; bases outside the gene matches: 2. The length of the CDR3 is 15 residues. Germline V gene data show CDR1 as MGHDK and CDR2 as SYGVNS. DNA for the CDR3: TGTGCCAGCAGTGTACAGGGGCCAACTAATGAAAAACTGTTTTTT. This translates into CASSVQGPTNEKLFF.

CDR3 DNA: TGCAGTGCGGGAGACAGGGGCTCTGGGGCCAACGTCCTGACTTTC. It encodes CSAGDRGSGANVLTF. The V call is TRBV20-1, the J call TRBJ2-6; 8 nucleotides line up with TRBD1. Unmatched junction bases numbered 4, after V lost 6 bases and J lost 0 bases. CDR3 length: 15 amino acids. The V gene's germline CDR1 is DFQATT and CDR2 SNEGSKA (reference sequence).

The sample holds many counts of this clonotype. The chain combines TRBV19 with TRBJ2-1; TRBD1 might be the D (5 bases). The CDR3 extends over 14 amino acids. V shed 0 bases and J shed 7 bases, with 10 bases lying between them. Germline V gives CDR1 LNHDA, CDR2 SQIVND (reference sequence). The CDR3 region has the DNA TGTGCCAGTAGTATAGACGGGTCAGGGAATGAGCAGTTCTTC. Translated: CASSIDGSGNEQFF.

Many counts were recorded for this clonotype. The chain uses TRBV4-1 and TRBJ2-6; 8 bases fit TRBD1. V dropped 1 base and J dropped 1; count of bases not matched to a gene: 6. This CDR3 is 18 amino acids long. Germline loops: CDR1 MGHRA, CDR2 YSYEKL. The DNA for the CDR3 is TGCGCCAGCAGCCAAGGACAGGGGTTATGGTCTGGGGCCAACGTCCTGACTTTC. This codes for CASSQGQGLWSGANVLTF.

This clonotype was found many times. The CDR3 sequence: CASSWSVGQPQHF. CDR3 nucleotide sequence: TGCGCCAGCAGTTGGTCAGTAGGTCAGCCCCAGCATTTT. This sequence joins TRBV10-2 and TRBJ1-5; D is unclear. Germline loops: CDR1 WSHSY, CDR2 SAAADI. V shed 5 bases and J shed 6 bases, with 11 bases lying between them. The CDR3 contains 13 residues.

This clonotype was seen a few times. A read error is possible here, since a much larger clone lies one base away. The V call is TRBV6-6, the J call TRBJ2-3; possible D gene TRBD2, 6 bases. CDR1 and CDR2 (germline): MNHNY, SVGAGI (reference sequence). With 2 bases removed from V and 7 bases from J, the gap between germline ends came to 16 bases. The CDR3 is 15 amino acids. Written as DNA, the CDR3 is TGTGCCAGCAGTTACGCAATAGCGGAAGATTATACGCAGTATTTT. Protein sequence: CASSYAIAEDYTQYF.